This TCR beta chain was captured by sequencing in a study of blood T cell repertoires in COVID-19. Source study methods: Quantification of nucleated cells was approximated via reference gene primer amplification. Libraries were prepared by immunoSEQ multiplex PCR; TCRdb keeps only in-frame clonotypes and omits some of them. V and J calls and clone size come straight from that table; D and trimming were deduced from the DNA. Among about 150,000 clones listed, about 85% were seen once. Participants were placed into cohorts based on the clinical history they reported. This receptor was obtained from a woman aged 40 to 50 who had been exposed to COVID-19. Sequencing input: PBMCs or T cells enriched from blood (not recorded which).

The CDR3 DNA is TGCGCCAGCTCCTTGGGGACAAGGGGGAAAAGTGAAAAACTGTTTTTT. Its translation: CASSLGTRGKSEKLFF. The chain links TRBV4-1 to TRBJ1-4; tentative D call: TRBD1 (6 bases). Germline loops: CDR1 MGHRA, CDR2 YSYEKL. The CDR3 loop spans 16 amino acids. Trimming stripped 8 bases from V and 7 bases from J, with 23 bases between.